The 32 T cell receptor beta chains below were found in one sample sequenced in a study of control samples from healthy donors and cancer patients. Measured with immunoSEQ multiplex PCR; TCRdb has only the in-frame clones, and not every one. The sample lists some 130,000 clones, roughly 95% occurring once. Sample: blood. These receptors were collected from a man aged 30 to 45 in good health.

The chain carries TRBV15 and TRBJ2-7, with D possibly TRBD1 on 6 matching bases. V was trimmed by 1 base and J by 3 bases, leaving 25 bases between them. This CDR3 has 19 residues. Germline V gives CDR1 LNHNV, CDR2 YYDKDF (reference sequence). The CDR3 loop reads CATSRALTLGQRILYEQYF. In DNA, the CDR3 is TGTGCCACCAGCAGAGCCCTGACCCTCGGACAGCGAATTCTCTACGAGCAGTACTTC.

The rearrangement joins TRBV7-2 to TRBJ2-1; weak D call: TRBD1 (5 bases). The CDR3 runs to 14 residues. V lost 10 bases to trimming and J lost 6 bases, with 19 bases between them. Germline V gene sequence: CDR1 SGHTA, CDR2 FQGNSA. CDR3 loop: CATTPLTGSNEQFF. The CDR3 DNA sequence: TGTGCCACTACACCCCTTACAGGCAGCAATGAGCAGTTCTTC.

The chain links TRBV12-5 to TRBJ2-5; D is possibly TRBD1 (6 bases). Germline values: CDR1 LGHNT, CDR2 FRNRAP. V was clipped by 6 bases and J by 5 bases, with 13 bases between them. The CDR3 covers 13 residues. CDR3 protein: CASGPGVRETQYF. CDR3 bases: TGTGCTAGTGGGCCAGGGGTGAGGGAGACCCAGTACTTC.

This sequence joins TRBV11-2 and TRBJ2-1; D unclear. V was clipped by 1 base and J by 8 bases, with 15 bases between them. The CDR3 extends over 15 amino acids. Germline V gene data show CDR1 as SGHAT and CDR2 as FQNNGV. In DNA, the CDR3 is TGTGCCAGCAGCTTAGTGGGCGGCGGTTGGGATGAGCAGTTCTTC. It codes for CASSLVGGGWDEQFF.

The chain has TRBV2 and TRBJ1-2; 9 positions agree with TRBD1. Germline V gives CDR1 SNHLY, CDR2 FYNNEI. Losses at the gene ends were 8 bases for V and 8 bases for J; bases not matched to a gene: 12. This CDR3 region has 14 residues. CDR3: CASGGDRVDPGYTF. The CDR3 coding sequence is TGTGCCAGCGGGGGGGACAGGGTTGATCCGGGCTACACCTTC.

The CDR3 nucleotides are TGTGCCAGCAGTCTTACTAGCGGGGGGGCCGCAGATACGCAGTATTTT. Amino acid sequence: CASSLTSGGAADTQYF. This sequence joins TRBV6-4 and TRBJ2-3, with TRBD2 identical over 13 bases. There are 16 residues in the CDR3. V was pared by 5 bases and J by 4 bases, with 6 bases of the junction left unmatched. Germline V gene lookup returns CDR1 MRHNA and CDR2 SNTAGT.

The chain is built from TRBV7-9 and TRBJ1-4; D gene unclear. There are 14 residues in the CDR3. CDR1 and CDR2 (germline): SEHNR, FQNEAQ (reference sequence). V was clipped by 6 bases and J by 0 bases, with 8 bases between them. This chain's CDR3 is CASRIEATNEKLFF. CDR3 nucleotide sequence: TGTGCCAGCAGAATTGAAGCAACTAATGAAAAACTGTTTTTT.

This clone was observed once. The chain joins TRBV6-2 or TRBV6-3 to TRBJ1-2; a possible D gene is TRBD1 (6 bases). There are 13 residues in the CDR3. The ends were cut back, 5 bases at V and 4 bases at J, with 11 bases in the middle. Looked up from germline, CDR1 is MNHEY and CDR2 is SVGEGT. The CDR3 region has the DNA TGTGCCAGCAGTAGCGGACAGAGCTATGGCTACACCTTC. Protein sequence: CASSSGQSYGYTF.

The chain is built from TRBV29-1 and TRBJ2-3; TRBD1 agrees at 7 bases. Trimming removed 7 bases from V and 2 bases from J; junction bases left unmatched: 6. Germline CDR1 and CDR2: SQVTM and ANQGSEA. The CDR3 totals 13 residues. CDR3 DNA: TGCAGCGCCGAGACAGGGAACACAGATACGCAGTATTTT. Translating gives CSAETGNTDTQYF.

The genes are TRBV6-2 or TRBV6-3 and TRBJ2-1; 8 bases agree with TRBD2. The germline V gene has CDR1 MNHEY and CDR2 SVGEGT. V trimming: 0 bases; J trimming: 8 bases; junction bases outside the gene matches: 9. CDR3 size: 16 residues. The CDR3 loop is CASSYSVAGGGDEQFF. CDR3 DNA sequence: TGTGCCAGCAGTTACTCAGTCGCGGGGGGCGGAGATGAGCAGTTCTTC.

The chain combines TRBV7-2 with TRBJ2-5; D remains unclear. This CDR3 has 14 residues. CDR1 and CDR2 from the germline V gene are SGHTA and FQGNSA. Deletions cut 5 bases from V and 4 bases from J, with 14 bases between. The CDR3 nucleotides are TGTGCCAGCAGCCACGGACCCACGGGAGAGACCCAGTACTTC. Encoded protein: CASSHGPTGETQYF. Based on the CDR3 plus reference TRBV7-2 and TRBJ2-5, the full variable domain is GAGVSQSPSNKVTEKGKDVELRCDPISGHTALYWYRQSLGQGLEFLIYFQGNSAPDKSGLPSDRFSAERTGGSVSTLTIQRTQQEDSAVYLCASSHGPTGETQYFGPGTRLLVL.

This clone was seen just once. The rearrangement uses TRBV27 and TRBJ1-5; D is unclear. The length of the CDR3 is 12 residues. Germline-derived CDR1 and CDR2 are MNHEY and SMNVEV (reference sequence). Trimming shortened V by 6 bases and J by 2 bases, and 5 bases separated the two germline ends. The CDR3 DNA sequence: TGTGCCAGCAGATTAGGCAATCAGCCCCAGCATTTT. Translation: CASRLGNQPQHF.

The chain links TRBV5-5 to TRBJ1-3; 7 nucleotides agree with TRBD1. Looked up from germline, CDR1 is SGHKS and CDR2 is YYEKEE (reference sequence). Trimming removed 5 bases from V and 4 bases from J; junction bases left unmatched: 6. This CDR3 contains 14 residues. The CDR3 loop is CASSIQGPGNTIYF. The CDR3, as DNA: TGTGCCAGCAGTATACAGGGGCCGGGAAACACCATATATTTT.

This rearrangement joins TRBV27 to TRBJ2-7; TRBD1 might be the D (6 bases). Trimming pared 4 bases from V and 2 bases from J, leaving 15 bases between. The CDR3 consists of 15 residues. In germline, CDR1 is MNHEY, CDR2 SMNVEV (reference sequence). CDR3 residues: CASSSIRGRAYEQYF. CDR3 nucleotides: TGTGCCAGCAGTTCAATCAGGGGTAGGGCCTACGAGCAGTACTTC.

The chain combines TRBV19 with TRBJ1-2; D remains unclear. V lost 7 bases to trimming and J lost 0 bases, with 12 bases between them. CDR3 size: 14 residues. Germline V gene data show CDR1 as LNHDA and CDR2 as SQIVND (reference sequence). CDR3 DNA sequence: TGTGCCAGTACCCCTAGGCGGTCTAACTATGGCTACACCTTC. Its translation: CASTPRRSNYGYTF.

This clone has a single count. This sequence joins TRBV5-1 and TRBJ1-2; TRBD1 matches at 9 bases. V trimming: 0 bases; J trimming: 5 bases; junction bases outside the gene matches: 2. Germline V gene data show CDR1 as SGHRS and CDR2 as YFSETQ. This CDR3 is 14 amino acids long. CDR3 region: CASSLGQGGYGYTF. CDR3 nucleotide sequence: TGCGCCAGCAGCTTGGGACAGGGGGGATATGGCTACACCTTC. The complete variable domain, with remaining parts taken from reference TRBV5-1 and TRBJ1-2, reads KAGVTQTPRYLIKTRGQQVTLSCSPISGHRSVSWYQQTPGQGLQFLFEYFSETQRNKGNFPGRFSGRQFSNSRSEMNVSTLELGDSALYLCASSLGQGGYGYTFGSGTRLTVV.

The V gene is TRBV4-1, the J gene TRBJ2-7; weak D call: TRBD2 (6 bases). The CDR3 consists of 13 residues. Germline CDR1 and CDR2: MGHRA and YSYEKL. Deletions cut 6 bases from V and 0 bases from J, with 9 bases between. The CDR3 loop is CASRGTSSYEQYF. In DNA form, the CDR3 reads TGCGCCAGCAGAGGGACTTCCTCCTACGAGCAGTACTTC.

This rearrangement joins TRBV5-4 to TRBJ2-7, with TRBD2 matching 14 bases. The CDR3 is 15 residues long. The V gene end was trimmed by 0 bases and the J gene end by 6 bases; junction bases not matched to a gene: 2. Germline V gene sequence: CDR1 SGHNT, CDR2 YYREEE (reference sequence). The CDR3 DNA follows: TGTGCCAGCAGCTTGGCGACTAGCGGGGGGGGCGAGCAGTACTTC. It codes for CASSLATSGGGEQYF.

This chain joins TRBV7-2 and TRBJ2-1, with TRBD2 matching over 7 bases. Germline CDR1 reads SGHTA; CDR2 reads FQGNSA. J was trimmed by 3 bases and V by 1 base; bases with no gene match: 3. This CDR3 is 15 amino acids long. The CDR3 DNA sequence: TGTGCCAGCAGCTTAGTTCGGGGGGACTACAATGAGCAGTTCTTC. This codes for CASSLVRGDYNEQFF.

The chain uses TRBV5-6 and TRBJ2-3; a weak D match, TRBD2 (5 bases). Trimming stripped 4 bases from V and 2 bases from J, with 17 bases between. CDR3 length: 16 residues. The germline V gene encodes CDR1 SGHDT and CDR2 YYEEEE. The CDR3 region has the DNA TGTGCCAGCAGCGCGGGCTGGACGCCTCTCACAGATACGCAGTATTTT. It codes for CASSAGWTPLTDTQYF.

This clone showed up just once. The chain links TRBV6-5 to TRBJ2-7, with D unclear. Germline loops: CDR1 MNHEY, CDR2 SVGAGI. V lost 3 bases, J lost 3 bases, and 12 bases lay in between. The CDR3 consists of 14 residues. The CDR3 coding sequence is TGTGCCAGCAGTTATAGACACCCGAACTACGAGCAGTACTTC. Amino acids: CASSYRHPNYEQYF.

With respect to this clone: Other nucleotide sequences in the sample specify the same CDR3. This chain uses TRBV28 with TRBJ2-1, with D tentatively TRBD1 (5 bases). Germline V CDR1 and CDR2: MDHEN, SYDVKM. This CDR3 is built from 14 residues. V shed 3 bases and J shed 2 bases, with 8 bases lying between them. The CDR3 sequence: CASSFSGTYNEQFF. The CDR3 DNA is TGTGCCAGCAGTTTCTCAGGGACCTACAATGAGCAGTTCTTC.

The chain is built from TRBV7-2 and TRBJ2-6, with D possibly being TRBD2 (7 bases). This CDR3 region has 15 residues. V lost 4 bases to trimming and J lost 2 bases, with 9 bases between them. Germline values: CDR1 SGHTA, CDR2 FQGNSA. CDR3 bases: TGTGCCAGCAGCTCCGGGGGGCCTGGGGCCAACGTCCTGACTTTC. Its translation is CASSSGGPGANVLTF.

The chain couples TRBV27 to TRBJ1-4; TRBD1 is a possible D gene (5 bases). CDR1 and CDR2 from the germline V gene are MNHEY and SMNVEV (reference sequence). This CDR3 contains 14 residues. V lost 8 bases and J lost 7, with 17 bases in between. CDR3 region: CASGGGALIEKLFF. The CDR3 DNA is TGTGCCAGCGGGGGTGGGGCCCTAATTGAAAAACTGTTTTTT.

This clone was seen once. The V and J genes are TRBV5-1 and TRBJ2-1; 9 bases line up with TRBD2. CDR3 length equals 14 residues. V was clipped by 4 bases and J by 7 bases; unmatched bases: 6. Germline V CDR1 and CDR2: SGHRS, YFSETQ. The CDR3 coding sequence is TGCGCCAGCAGCCGCGGGGGGGCCGGGAATGAGCAGTTCTTC. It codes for CASSRGGAGNEQFF.

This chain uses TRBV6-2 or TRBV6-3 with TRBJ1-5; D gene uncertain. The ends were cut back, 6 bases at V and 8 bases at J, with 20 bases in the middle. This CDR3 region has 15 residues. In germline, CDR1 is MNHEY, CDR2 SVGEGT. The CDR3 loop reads CASSISPDHIKPQHF. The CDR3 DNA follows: TGTGCCAGCAGCATATCCCCGGACCATATTAAGCCCCAGCATTTT.

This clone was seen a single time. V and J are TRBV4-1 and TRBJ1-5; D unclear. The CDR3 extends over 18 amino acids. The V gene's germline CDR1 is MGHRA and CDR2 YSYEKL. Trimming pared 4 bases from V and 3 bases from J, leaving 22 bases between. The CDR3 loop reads CASSPVKVGSSINQPQHF. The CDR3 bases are TGCGCCAGCAGCCCAGTAAAAGTCGGGTCTAGTATCAATCAGCCCCAGCATTTT.

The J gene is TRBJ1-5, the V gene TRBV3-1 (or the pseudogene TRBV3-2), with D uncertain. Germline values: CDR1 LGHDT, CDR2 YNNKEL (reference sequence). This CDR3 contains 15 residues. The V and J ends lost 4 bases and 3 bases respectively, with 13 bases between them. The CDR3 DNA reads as TGTGCCAGCAGCCCCGTTGCGTATGACAATCAGCCCCAGCATTTT. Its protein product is CASSPVAYDNQPQHF.

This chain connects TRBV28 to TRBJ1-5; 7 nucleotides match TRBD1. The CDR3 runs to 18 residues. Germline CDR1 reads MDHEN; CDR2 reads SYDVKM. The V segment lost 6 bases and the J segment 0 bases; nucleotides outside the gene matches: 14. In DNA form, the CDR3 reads TGTGCCAGCAGCTATCGACAGGGAGATTTAATTAGCAATCAGCCCCAGCATTTT. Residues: CASSYRQGDLISNQPQHF.

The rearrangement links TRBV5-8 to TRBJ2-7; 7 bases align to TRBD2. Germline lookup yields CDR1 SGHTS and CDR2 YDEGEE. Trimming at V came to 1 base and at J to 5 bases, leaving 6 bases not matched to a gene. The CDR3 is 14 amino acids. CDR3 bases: TGTGCCAGCAGCTTGAGAGGGGAGGGAGACGAGCAGTACTTC. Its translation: CASSLRGEGDEQYF.

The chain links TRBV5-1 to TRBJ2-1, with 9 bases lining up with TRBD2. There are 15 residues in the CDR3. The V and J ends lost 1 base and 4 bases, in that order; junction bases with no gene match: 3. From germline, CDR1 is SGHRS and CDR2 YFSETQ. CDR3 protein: CASSLNSGGYNEQFF. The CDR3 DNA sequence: TGCGCCAGCAGCTTGAATAGCGGGGGTTACAATGAGCAGTTCTTC.

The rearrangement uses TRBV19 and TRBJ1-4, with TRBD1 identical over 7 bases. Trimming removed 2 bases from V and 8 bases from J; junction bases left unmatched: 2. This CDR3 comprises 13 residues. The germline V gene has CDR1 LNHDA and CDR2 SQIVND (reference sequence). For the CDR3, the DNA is TGTGCCAGTAGTATAACGGGACAGGAAAAACTGTTTTTT. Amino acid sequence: CASSITGQEKLFF.